This TCR beta chain was captured by sequencing in a study of T cell responses to AZD1222 COVID-19 vaccine. Study results and limitations: Across spike, vaccine-associated CD4 TCRs were found, dominant at 160-218 and 743-854.

This table comes from immunoSEQ multiplex PCR, and its TCRdb copy is limited to in-frame clones, with some not included. Of 180,000 or so clones in the sample, over 80% were seen once. Trimming shortened V by 8 bases and J by 3 bases, and 17 bases separated the two germline ends. Germline loops: CDR1 MNHEY, CDR2 SMNVEV (reference sequence). This CDR3 is 14 amino acids long. A note on this clone: Its cognate antigen is unknown.

V and J are TRBV27 and TRBJ2-7, with D maybe TRBD1 (6 bases). The sequence came from an adult who received the MenACWY meningococcal vaccine as a control. The input for sequencing was peripheral blood, taken 28 days after the second dose of the MenACWY control vaccine. The CDR3 here is CASSALGQSYEQYF. The CDR3 coding sequence is TGTGCCAGCTCCGCCTTAGGACAGAGCTACGAGCAGTACTTC.